One sample yielded the 3 T cell receptor beta chains listed below, sequenced in a study of shared clonotypes between healthy human individuals. Libraries were prepared by immunoSEQ multiplex PCR; TCRdb keeps only in-frame clonotypes and omits some of them. The sample consists of roughly 1,500,000 clones, 98% of them appearing once. The source material was naive CD4+ T cells sorted from blood. Subset given: CD45RA+ positively selected. These receptors came from a man younger than 40 in good health.

The DNA for the CDR3 is TGTGCCAGCAGTTTACGGCAGCCAGTCACAGATACGCAGTATTTT. It codes for CASSLRQPVTDTQYF. The chain recombines TRBV28 with TRBJ2-3; D not resolved. The germline gives CDR1 MDHEN, CDR2 SYDVKM. The length of the CDR3 is 15 residues. V lost 2 bases, J lost 2 bases, and 11 bases lay in between.

The rearrangement links TRBV15 to TRBJ2-7; D not resolved. Germline V gene sequence: CDR1 LNHNV, CDR2 YYDKDF (reference sequence). The CDR3 is made up of 15 amino acids. V was clipped by 2 bases and J by 3 bases, with 14 bases between them. The CDR3 loop reads CATSRPDGPIYEQYF. The DNA for the CDR3 is TGTGCCACCAGCAGACCCGACGGCCCGATCTACGAGCAGTACTTC.

The chain links TRBV5-1 to TRBJ2-1, with 9 bases that match TRBD2. The germline gives CDR1 SGHRS, CDR2 YFSETQ. This CDR3 contains 17 residues. Losses at the gene ends were 0 bases for V and 0 bases for J; bases not matched to a gene: 4. CDR3 in amino acids: CASSLGFSGGSYNEQFF. The CDR3, as DNA: TGCGCCAGCAGCTTGGGTTTTAGCGGGGGCTCCTACAATGAGCAGTTCTTC.